These 14 T cell receptor beta chains originate from one sample sequenced in a study of technical replicates of blood from a few donors. Profiling relied on immunoSEQ multiplex PCR, and the TCRdb table lists in-frame clones only, not all of them. Here the sample spans 65,000 to 80,000 clones, approximately 93% being singletons. The specimen sequenced was T cells isolated from PBMCs. Receptors were obtained from a human donor in good health.

The chain employs TRBV7-2 and TRBJ1-1, with D possibly TRBD1 on 6 matching bases. CDR1 is SGHTA, CDR2 FQGNSA, per germline. Trimming took off 3 bases at V and 8 bases at J, with 13 bases between the two ends. The CDR3 is 13 residues long. Here the CDR3 DNA reads TGTGCCAGCAGCTTCCCAAATACAGGGGAAGCTTTCTTT. Amino acid sequence: CASSFPNTGEAFF.

The chain uses TRBV16 and TRBJ2-2, with 7 bases matching TRBD1. CDR3 length: 15 residues. V trimming: 2 bases; J trimming: 4 bases; junction bases outside the gene matches: 4. Germline CDR1 reads KGHSY; CDR2 reads FQNENV. The CDR3 nucleotides read TGTGCCAGCAGCCAAAACCAGGGGGTCACCGGGGAGCTGTTTTTT. Its translation: CASSQNQGVTGELFF. Supplemented by reference TRBV16 and TRBJ2-2, the full variable domain reads GEEVAQTPKHLVRGEGQKAKLYCAPIKGHSYVFWYQQVLKNEFKFLISFQNENVFDETGMPKERFSAKCLPNSPCSLEIQATKLEDSAVYFCASSQNQGVTGELFFGEGSRLTVL.

J is TRBJ1-1 and V is TRBV2, with D possibly matching TRBD1 (6 bases). Germline-derived CDR1 and CDR2 are SNHLY and FYNNEI. The V end was cut by 7 bases, the J end by 4 bases, with 7 bases between. The CDR3 is 11 amino acids. CDR3 sequence: CASNRATEAFF. CDR3 in DNA: TGTGCCAGCAACAGGGCCACTGAAGCTTTCTTT.

The V and J genes are TRBV12-1 and TRBJ2-2; the tabulated D call, TRBD2, remains unverified against the DNA. TRBV12-1 is a documented pseudogene. This CDR3 is 20 amino acids long. The CDR3 nucleotides read TGTGCCAGCAGCTTTAGGAAGCTAGCGGGAGCTAACGCGAACACCGGGGAGCTGTTTTTT. Translating it yields CASSFRKLAGANANTGELFF.

V gene TRBV7-7 combines with J gene TRBJ2-1, with D perhaps matching TRBD2 (6 bases). V dropped 5 bases and J dropped 1 base, with 18 bases sitting between them. Germline assignment: CDR1 SSHAT and CDR2 FNYEAQ (reference sequence). The CDR3 has 17 residues. CDR3 nucleotides: TGTGCCAGCAGCCCACGTAGCGGAGCTGGGTCCTACAATGAGCAGTTCTTC. Protein: CASSPRSGAGSYNEQFF.

The chain combines TRBV7-2 with TRBJ2-7; tentatively, D is TRBD2 (5 bases). V lost 2 bases and J lost 3, with 17 bases in between. CDR3 length: 16 residues. CDR1 and CDR2 from the germline V gene are SGHTA and FQGNSA. CDR3 nucleotides: TGTGCCAGCAGCTTAATCAATTTCGGAGGTGGCTACGAGCAGTACTTC. It codes for CASSLINFGGGYEQYF.

This sequence joins TRBV6-5 and TRBJ1-1; 8 bases are shared with TRBD1. The CDR3 runs 14 residues. CDR1 is MNHEY and CDR2 is SVGAGI in the germline V gene. The ends lost 6 bases at V and 6 bases at J; junction bases unmatched: 9. CDR3 protein: CASRSRQGHAEAFF. CDR3 DNA: TGTGCCAGCAGATCGAGACAGGGGCACGCTGAAGCTTTCTTT.

The rearrangement uses TRBV7-6 and TRBJ1-1; no clear D gene. The CDR3 has 14 residues. The ends were cut back, 1 base at V and 4 bases at J, with 10 bases in the middle. Germline V gene lookup returns CDR1 SGHVS and CDR2 FNYEAQ. The CDR3 DNA sequence: TGTGCCAGCAGCTTAGTCGGCAGGTTCACTGAAGCTTTCTTT. Translated, it gives CASSLVGRFTEAFF.

The J gene is TRBJ2-3, the V gene TRBV7-9, with TRBD2 matching 12 bases. J was trimmed by 2 bases and V by 1 base; bases with no gene match: 4. This CDR3 is built from 17 residues. Germline CDR1 reads SEHNR; CDR2 reads FQNEAQ (reference sequence). CDR3 sequence reads: CASSLGTSGIATDTQYF. The CDR3 DNA is TGTGCCAGCAGCTTAGGGACTAGCGGGATAGCCACAGATACGCAGTATTTT.

The chain links TRBV10-3 to TRBJ2-1, with a weak D call TRBD2 (6 bases). The CDR3 consists of 14 residues. Trimming shortened V by 3 bases and J by 3 bases, and 9 bases separated the two germline ends. Germline V gene sequence: CDR1 ENHRY, CDR2 SYGVKD. CDR3 DNA: TGTGCCATCAGTGATGGAGGGTTCTACAATGAGCAGTTCTTC. Residues: CAISDGGFYNEQFF.

This clone was seen only once. The V gene is TRBV30, the J gene TRBJ2-3; 9 positions match TRBD1. Trimming cost V 3 bases and J 7 bases; bases outside gene matches: 17. From germline, CDR1 is GTSNPN and CDR2 SVGIG (reference sequence). The CDR3 contains 17 residues. CDR3 residues: CAWRHPGQGGLQNTQYF. Here the CDR3 DNA reads TGTGCCTGGAGGCACCCGGGACAGGGTGGGTTGCAGAATACGCAGTATTTT.

The chain has TRBV19 and TRBJ2-1, with 10 positions matching TRBD1. In germline, CDR1 is LNHDA, CDR2 SQIVND (reference sequence). This CDR3 has 16 amino acids. Germline trimming cut 5 bases from V and 7 bases from J; bases unmatched to any gene: 11. CDR3 amino acids: CASSARQGALSNEQFF. The CDR3 nucleotides read TGTGCCAGTAGTGCCCGACAGGGGGCGCTTTCAAATGAGCAGTTCTTC.

J is TRBJ2-1 and V is TRBV20-1; D unresolved. From germline, CDR1 is DFQATT and CDR2 SNEGSKA (reference sequence). This CDR3 has 11 residues. Trimming left V 1 base short and J 7 bases short, with 5 bases between. The CDR3 is CSARVVNEQFF. CDR3 bases: TGCAGTGCTAGAGTCGTGAATGAGCAGTTCTTC.

V and J are TRBV2 and TRBJ2-2; D not certain. The CDR3 contains 11 residues. V was clipped by 4 bases and J by 6 bases, with 3 bases between them. Germline lookup yields CDR1 SNHLY and CDR2 FYNNEI. For the CDR3, the DNA is TGTGCCAGCAGTGTCTCCGGGGAGCTGTTTTTT. It yields the protein CASSVSGELFF.